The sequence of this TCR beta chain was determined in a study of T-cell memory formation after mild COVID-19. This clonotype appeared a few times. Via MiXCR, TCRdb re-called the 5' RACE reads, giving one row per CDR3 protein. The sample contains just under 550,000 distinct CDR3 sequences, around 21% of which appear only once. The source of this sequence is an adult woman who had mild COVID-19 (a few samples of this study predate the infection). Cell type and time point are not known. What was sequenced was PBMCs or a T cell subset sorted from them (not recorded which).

Here the CDR3 DNA reads TGCGCCAGCAGCTTGGGGGGACAGGGAAACACCATATATTTT. Encoded protein: CASSLGGQGNTIYF. The V gene is TRBV5-1, the J gene TRBJ1-3, with 7 bases matching TRBD1. CDR1 SGHRS and CDR2 YFSETQ come from the germline V gene. Losses at the gene ends were 0 bases for V and 4 bases for J; bases not matched to a gene: 1. This CDR3 is built from 14 residues.